The 7 T cell receptor beta chains below were found in one sample sequenced in a study of CD8 T cells in ankylosing spondylitis. A single record per CDR3 protein comes from TCRdb applying MiXCR to the 5' RACE reads. The sample has a few hundred thousand distinct CDR3 sequences; around 7.6% are singletons. The antigens for these receptors are not known. Study results and caveats: Seemingly distinctive of ankylosing spondylitis blood was a TCR beta motif formed by eight highly homologous variants.

The sequenced material came from blood, either unsorted or a sorted T cell fraction (not recorded which). All receptors derive from a male donor with ankylosing spondylitis.

In this sample, this clonotype turned up a few times. The chain has TRBV25-1 and TRBJ2-1, with 8 bases that match TRBD2. Unmatched junction bases numbered 8, after V lost 6 bases and J lost 4 bases. This CDR3 spans 15 amino acids. Germline lookup yields CDR1 MGHDK and CDR2 SYGVNS. Here the CDR3 reads CASSDTSGRYNEQFF. The CDR3 nucleotides read TGTGCCAGCAGCGATACTAGCGGACGATACAATGAGCAGTTCTTC.

This clonotype has more than one count but fewer than ten. The chain uses TRBV7-2 and TRBJ2-1; D uncertain. Between the trimmed V and J ends, which lost 0 bases and 5 bases, there was a span of 8 bases. The germline V gene encodes CDR1 SGHTA and CDR2 FQGNSA. This CDR3 contains 14 residues. The CDR3 loop is CASSLALDNNEQFF. In nucleotides, the CDR3 is TGTGCCAGCAGCTTAGCGCTCGATAACAATGAGCAGTTCTTC.

This clonotype was detected ten times or more. CDR3 coding DNA: TGTGCCAGCAGCTCCGGACAGGGGGCCACTGAAGCTTTCTTT. It is translated as CASSSGQGATEAFF. This chain uses TRBV11-2 with TRBJ1-1; 11 positions match TRBD1. CDR1 and CDR2 (germline): SGHAT, FQNNGV. The CDR3 consists of 14 residues. V was pared by 4 bases and J by 4 bases, with 2 bases of the junction left unmatched. The variable domain in full, completed from reference TRBV11-2 and TRBJ1-1, reads EAGVAQSPRYKIIEKRQSVAFWCNPISGHATLYWYQQILGQGPKLLIQFQNNGVVDDSQLPKDRFSAERLKGVDSTLKIQPAKLEDSAVYLCASSSGQGATEAFFGQGTRLTVV.

This clonotype came up many times. V gene TRBV5-1 combines with J gene TRBJ2-3; D possibly corresponds to TRBD1 (9 bases). Deletions cut 0 bases from V and 2 bases from J, with 22 bases between. The CDR3 is 19 residues long. The V gene's germline CDR1 is SGHRS and CDR2 YFSETQ. CDR3 sequence reads: CASSLEGQGGAGDTDTQYF. In DNA, the CDR3 is TGCGCCAGCAGCTTGGAGGGACAGGGAGGAGCGGGAGACACAGATACGCAGTATTTT.

V and J are TRBV3-1 and TRBJ1-4; 10 bases align to TRBD1. Germline values: CDR1 LGHDT, CDR2 YNNKEL (reference sequence). CDR3 length: 16 amino acids. V was pared by 3 bases and J by 3 bases, with 4 bases of the junction left unmatched. The CDR3 region is CASSQGQGPANEKLFF. The CDR3 DNA follows: TGTGCCAGCAGCCAGGGACAGGGGCCGGCTAATGAAAAACTGTTTTTT.

This clonotype was detected ten times or more. The chain links TRBV10-3 to TRBJ1-1; D gene uncertain. Germline CDR1 ENHRY, CDR2 SYGVKD. V dropped 10 bases and J dropped 4 bases, with 22 bases sitting between them. The CDR3 consists of 15 residues. CDR3 bases: TGTGCCACCGATGGATCAAACAGCCCGGGCACTGAAGCTTTCTTT. This sequence encodes CATDGSNSPGTEAFF.

The rearrangement uses TRBV28 and TRBJ2-5; weak D call: TRBD1 (5 bases). The germline gives CDR1 MDHEN, CDR2 SYDVKM. This CDR3 has 14 amino acids. V lost 3 bases and J 6 bases, leaving 14 bases between the germline ends. This chain's CDR3 is CASSFSGNSKTQYF. DNA of the CDR3: TGTGCCAGCAGTTTCTCAGGGAATTCGAAGACCCAGTACTTC.